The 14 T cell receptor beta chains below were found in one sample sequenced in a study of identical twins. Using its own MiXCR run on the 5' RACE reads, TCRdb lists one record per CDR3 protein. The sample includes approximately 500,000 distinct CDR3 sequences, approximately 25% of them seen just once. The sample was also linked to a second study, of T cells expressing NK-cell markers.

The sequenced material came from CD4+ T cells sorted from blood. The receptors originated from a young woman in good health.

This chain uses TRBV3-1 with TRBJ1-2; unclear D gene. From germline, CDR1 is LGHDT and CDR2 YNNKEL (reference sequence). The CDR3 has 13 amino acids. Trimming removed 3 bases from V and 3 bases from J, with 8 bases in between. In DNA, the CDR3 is TGTGCCAGCAGCCAGTCTTGGGACTATGGCTACACCTTC. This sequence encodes CASSQSWDYGYTF.

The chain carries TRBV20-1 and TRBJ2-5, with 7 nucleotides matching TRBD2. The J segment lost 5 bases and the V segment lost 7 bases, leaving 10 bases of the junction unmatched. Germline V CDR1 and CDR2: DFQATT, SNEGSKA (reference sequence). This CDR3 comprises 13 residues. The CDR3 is CSVPIPAGETQYF. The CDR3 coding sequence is TGCAGTGTCCCCATTCCAGCGGGGGAGACCCAGTACTTC.

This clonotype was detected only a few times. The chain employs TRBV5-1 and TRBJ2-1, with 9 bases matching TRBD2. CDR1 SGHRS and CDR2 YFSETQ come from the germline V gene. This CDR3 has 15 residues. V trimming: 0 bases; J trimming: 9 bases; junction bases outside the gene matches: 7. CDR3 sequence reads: CASSLVPSGEGEQFF. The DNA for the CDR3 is TGCGCCAGCAGCTTGGTGCCTAGCGGGGAGGGTGAGCAGTTCTTC. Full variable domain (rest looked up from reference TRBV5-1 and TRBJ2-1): KAGVTQTPRYLIKTRGQQVTLSCSPISGHRSVSWYQQTPGQGLQFLFEYFSETQRNKGNFPGRFSGRQFSNSRSEMNVSTLELGDSALYLCASSLVPSGEGEQFFGPGTRLTVL.

Here the CDR3 reads CASSSSGVHEQYF. As DNA, the CDR3 is TGTGCCAGCAGTTCCAGCGGAGTTCACGAGCAGTACTTC. V gene TRBV6-2 or TRBV6-3 combines with J gene TRBJ2-7; TRBD2 might be the D (5 bases). The germline gives CDR1 MNHEY, CDR2 SVGEGT. The CDR3 runs to 13 residues. V lost 4 bases, J lost 5 bases, and 12 bases lay in between.

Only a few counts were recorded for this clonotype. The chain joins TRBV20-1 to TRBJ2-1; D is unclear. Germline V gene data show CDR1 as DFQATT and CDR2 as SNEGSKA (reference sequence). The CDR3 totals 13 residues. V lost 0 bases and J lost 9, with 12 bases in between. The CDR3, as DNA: TGCAGTGCTAGAGATCGTGTTGATGGTGAGCAGTTCTTC. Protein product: CSARDRVDGEQFF.

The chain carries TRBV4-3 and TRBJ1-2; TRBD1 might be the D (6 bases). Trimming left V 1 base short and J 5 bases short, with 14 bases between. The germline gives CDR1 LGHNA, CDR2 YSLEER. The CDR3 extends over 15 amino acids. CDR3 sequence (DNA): TGCGCCAGCAGCCAAGCCCGACAGGCCGGGTATGGCTACACCTTC. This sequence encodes CASSQARQAGYGYTF.

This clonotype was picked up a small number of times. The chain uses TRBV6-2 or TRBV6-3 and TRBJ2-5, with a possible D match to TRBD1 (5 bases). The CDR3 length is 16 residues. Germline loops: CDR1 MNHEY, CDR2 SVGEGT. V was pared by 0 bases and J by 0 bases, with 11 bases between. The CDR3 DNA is TGTGCCAGCAGTTACTCGATTGGGGCCTACCAAGAGACCCAGTACTTC. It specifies CASSYSIGAYQETQYF.

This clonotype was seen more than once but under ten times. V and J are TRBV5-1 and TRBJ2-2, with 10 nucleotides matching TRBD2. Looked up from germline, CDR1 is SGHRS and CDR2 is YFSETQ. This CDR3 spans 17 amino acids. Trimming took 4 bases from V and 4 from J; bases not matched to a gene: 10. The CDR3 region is CASSTWMRTSGTGELFF. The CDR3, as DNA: TGCGCCAGCAGCACGTGGATGAGGACTAGCGGCACCGGGGAGCTGTTTTTT.

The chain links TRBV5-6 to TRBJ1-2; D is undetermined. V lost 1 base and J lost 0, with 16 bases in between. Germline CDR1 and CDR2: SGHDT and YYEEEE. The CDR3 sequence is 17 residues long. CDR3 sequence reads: CASSLTSSPLANYGYTF. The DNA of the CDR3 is TGTGCCAGCAGCTTGACGAGTTCACCCCTAGCTAACTATGGCTACACCTTC.

CDR3 in DNA: TGTGCCACCAGTGAAGGATCTAGGAATGAGCAGTTCTTC. This translates into CATSEGSRNEQFF. The rearrangement uses TRBV24-1 and TRBJ2-1, with unresolved D. The V gene's germline CDR1 is KGHDR and CDR2 SFDVKD. V was shortened by 4 bases and J by 7 bases, with 10 bases between the two germline ends. This CDR3 is 13 amino acids long.

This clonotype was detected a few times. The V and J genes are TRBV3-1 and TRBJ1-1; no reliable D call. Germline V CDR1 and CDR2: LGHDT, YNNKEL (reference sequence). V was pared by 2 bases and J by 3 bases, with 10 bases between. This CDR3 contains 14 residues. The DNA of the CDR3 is TGTGCCAGCAGCCAATCGGATGGAGACACTGAAGCTTTCTTT. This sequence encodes CASSQSDGDTEAFF.

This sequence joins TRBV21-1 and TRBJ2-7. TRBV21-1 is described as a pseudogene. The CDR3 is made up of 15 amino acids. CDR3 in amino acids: CASSKGRVKGYEQYF. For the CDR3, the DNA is TGTGCCAGCAGCAAAGGCCGAGTGAAGGGCTACGAGCAGTACTTC.

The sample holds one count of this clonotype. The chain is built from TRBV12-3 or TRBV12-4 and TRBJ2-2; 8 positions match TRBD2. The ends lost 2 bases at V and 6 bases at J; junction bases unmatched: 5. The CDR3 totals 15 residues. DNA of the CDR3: TGTGCCAGCAGTTTAAACGAGCGGGGGTCCGGGGAGCTGTTTTTT. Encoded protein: CASSLNERGSGELFF.

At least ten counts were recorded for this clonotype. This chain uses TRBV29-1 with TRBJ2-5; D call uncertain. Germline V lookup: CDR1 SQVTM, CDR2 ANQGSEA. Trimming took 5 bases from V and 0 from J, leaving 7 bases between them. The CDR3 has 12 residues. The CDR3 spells CSVFGYQETQYF. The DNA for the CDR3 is TGCAGCGTTTTTGGCTACCAAGAGACCCAGTACTTC.